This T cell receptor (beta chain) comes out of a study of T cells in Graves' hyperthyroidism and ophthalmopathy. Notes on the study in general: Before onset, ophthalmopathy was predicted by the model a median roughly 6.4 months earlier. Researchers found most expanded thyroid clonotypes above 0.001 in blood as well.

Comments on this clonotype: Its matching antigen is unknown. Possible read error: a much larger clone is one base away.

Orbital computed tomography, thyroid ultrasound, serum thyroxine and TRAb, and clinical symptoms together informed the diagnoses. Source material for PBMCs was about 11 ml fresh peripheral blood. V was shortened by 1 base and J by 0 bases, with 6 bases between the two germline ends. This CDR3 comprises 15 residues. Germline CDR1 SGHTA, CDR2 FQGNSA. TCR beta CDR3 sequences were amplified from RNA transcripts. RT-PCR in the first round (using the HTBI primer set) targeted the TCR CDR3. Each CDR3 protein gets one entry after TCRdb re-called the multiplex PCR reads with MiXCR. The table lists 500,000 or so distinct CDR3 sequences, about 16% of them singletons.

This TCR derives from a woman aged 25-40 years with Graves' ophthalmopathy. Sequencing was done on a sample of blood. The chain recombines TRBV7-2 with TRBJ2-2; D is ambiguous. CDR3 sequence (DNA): TGTGCCAGCAGCTTAGGACACCCGAACACCGGGGAGCTGTTTTTT. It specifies CASSLGHPNTGELFF.